There are a few counts of the clone carrying this TCR beta chain. The antigen is not known. Germline V gene sequence: CDR1 LNHDA, CDR2 SQIVND (reference sequence). V was shortened by 8 bases and J by 8 bases, with 18 bases between the two germline ends. CDR3 length equals 13 residues. The record originates from a study of PD-1 blockade in classical Hodgkin lymphoma. Sequenced by immunoSEQ multiplex PCR; TCRdb stores in-frame clones only, minus some. This table holds 3,500 to 4,000 clones, roughly two thirds found once. Study outcomes and limitations: Underlying causes for the observed repertoire differences were not defined, possibly disease activity or prior therapy. It was CD4+ TCR diversity, not CD8+, that rose significantly by C4D1. Those achieving complete response showed baseline diversity like newly diagnosed patients.

The time point: cycle 4 day 1 (C4D1), after five to seven weeks of nivolumab. The patients all showed relapse after autologous stem cell transplantation, while their brentuximab vedotin exposure varied. The genes are TRBV19 and TRBJ1-2; D might be TRBD1 (6 bases). This specimen consisted of peripheral blood mononuclear cells (PBMCs), obtained before the fourth cycle of nivolumab. The origin of this receptor is a human donor with classical Hodgkin lymphoma. The CDR3 loop reads CASGTYSMDGYTF. For the CDR3, the DNA is TGTGCCAGTGGGACATACTCTATGGACGGCTACACCTTC.